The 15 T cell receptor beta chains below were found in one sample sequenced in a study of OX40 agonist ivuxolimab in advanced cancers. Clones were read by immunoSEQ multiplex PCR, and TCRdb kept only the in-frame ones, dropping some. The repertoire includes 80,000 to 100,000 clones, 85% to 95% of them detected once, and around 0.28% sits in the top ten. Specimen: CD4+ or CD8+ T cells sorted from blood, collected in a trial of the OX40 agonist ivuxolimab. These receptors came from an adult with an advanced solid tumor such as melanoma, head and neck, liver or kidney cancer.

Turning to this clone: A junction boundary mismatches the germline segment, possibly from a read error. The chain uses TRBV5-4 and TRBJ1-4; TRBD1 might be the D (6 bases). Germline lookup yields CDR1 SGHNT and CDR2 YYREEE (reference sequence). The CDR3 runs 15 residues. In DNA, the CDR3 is TGTGCCAGCAGCTTGGGGGGGGCAACTAGTGAAAAACTGTTTTTT. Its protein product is CASSLGGATSEKLFF.

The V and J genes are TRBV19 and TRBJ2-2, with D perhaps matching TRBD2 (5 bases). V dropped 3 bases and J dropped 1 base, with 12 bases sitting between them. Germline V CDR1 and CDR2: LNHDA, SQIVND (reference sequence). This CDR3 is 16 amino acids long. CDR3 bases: TGTGCCAGTAGTATCCCGATTAGCGTGAACACCGGGGAGCTGTTTTTT. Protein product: CASSIPISVNTGELFF. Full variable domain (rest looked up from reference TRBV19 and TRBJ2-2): DGGITQSPKYLFRKEGQNVTLSCEQNLNHDAMYWYRQDPGQGLRLIYYSQIVNDFQKGDIAEGYSVSREKKESFPLTVTSAQKNPTAFYLCASSIPISVNTGELFFGEGSRLTVL.

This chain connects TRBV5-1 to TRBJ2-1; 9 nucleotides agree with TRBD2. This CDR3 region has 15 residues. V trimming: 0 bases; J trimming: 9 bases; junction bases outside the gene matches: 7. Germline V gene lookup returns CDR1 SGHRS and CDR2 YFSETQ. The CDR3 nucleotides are TGCGCCAGCAGCTTGGAGGCGGGAGGGCCTGTTGAGCAGTTCTTC. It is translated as CASSLEAGGPVEQFF.

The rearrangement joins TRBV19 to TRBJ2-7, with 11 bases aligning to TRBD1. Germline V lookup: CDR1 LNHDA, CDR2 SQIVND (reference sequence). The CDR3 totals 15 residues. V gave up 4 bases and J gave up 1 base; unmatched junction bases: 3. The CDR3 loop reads CASSKGQGGSYEQYF. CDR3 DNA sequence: TGTGCCAGTAGTAAGGGACAGGGGGGATCCTACGAGCAGTACTTC.

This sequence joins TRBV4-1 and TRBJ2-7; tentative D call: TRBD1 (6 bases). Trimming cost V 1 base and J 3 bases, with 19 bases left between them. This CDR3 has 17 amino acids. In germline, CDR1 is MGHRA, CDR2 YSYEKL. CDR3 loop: CASSQGSRGYFLYEQYF. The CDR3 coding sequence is TGCGCCAGCAGCCAAGGGAGCAGGGGCTACTTTCTCTACGAGCAGTACTTC.

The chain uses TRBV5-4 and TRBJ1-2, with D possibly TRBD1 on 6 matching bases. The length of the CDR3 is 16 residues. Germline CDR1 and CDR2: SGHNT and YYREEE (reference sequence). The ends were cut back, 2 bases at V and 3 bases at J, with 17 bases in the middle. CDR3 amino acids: CASSFAGRGLHYGYTF. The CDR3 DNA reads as TGTGCCAGCAGCTTCGCAGGGCGGGGGCTTCACTATGGCTACACCTTC. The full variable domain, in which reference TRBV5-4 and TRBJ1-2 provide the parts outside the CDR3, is ETGVTQSPTHLIKTRGQQVTLRCSSQSGHNTVSWYQQALGQGPQFIFQYYREEENGRGNFPPRFSGLQFPNYSSELNVNALELDDSALYLCASSFAGRGLHYGYTFGSGTRLTVV.

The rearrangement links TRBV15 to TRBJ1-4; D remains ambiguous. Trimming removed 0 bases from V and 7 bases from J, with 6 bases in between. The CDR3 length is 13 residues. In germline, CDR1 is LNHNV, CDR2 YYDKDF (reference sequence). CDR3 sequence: CATSRDFREKLFF. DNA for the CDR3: TGTGCCACCAGCAGAGATTTCCGTGAAAAACTGTTTTTT.

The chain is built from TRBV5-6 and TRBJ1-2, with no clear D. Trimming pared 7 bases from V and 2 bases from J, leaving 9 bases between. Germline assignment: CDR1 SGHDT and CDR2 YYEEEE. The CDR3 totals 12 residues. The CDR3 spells CASADINYGYTF. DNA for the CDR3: TGTGCCAGCGCTGACATAAACTATGGCTACACCTTC. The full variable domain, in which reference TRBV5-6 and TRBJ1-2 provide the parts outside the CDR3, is DAGVTQSPTHLIKTRGQQVTLRCSPKSGHDTVSWYQQALGQGPQFIFQYYEEEERQRGNFPDRFSGHQFPNYSSELNVNALLLGDSALYLCASADINYGYTFGSGTRLTVV.

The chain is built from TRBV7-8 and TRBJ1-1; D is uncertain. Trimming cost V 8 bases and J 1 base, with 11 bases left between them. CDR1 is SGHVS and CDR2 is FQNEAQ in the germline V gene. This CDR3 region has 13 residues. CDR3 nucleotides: TGTGCCAGCGGGAGGCCCCGGAACACTGAAGCTTTCTTT. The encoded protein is CASGRPRNTEAFF.

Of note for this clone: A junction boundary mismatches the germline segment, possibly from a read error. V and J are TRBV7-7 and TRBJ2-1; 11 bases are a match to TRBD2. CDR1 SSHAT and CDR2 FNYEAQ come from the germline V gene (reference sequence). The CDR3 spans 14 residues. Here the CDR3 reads CASSLGLADNEQFF. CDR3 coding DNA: TGTGCTAGCAGCTTGGGACTAGCGGACAATGAGCAGTTCTTC.

CDR3 bases: TGCGCCAGCAGCGAGAGGGAGGATCAGCCCCAGCATTTT. Its protein is CASSEREDQPQHF. The rearrangement links TRBV5-1 to TRBJ1-5; unclear D gene. V lost 4 bases and J 5 bases, leaving 10 bases between the germline ends. The germline V gene has CDR1 SGHRS and CDR2 YFSETQ. This CDR3 spans 13 amino acids.

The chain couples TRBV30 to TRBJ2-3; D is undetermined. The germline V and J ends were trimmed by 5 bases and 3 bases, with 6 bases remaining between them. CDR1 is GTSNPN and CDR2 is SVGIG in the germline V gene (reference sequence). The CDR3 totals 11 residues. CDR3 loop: CAWGPTDTQYF. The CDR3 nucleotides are TGTGCCTGGGGGCCGACAGATACGCAGTATTTT.

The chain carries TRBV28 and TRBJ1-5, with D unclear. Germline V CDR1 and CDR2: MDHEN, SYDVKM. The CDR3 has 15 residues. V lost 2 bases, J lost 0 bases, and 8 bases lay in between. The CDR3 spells CASSLNPYSNQPQHF. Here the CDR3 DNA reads TGTGCCAGCAGTTTAAACCCTTATAGCAATCAGCCCCAGCATTTT.

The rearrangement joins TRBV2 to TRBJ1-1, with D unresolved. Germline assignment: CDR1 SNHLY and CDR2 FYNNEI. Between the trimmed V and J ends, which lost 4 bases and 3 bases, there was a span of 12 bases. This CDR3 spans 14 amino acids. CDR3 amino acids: CASSAQVGDTEAFF. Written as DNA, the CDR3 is TGTGCCAGCAGTGCTCAGGTGGGCGACACTGAAGCTTTCTTT.

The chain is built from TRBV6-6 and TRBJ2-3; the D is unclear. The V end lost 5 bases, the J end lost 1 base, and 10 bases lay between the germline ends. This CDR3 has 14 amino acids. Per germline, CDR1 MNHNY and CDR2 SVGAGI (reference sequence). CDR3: CASSPFRGTDTQYF. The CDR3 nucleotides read TGTGCCAGCAGTCCCTTTCGAGGCACAGATACGCAGTATTTT.